Listed below are T cell receptor beta chains from one sample, sequenced in a study of blood T cells in healthy people across ages. TCRdb analysed the 5' RACE reads with MiXCR anew, one entry per CDR3 protein. Of some 900,000 distinct CDR3 sequences listed, under 35% are singletons. The sample taken for sequencing was blood. All receptors derive from an elderly woman in good health. Each CDR3 is given with its conserved first and last residue. The order of the fields is V gene, CDR3 length, J gene, CDR3 protein.

v_gene: TRBV25-1
len: 12
j_gene: TRBJ1-4
CDR3aa: CASRTTNEKLFF

v_gene: TRBV6-2/TRBV6-3
len: 14
j_gene: TRBJ2-2
CDR3aa: CASSIDTPTGELFF

v_gene: TRBV29-1
len: 14
j_gene: TRBJ1-1
CDR3aa: CSGRQGPLNTEAFF

v_gene: TRBV11-2
len: 15
j_gene: TRBJ2-7
CDR3aa: CASSSRDRDPYEQYF

v_gene: TRBV5-1
len: 13
j_gene: TRBJ1-5
CDR3aa: CASNYNSNQPQHF

v_gene: TRBV9
len: 16
j_gene: TRBJ2-1
CDR3aa: CASSVEVRRQYNEQFF

v_gene: TRBV24-1
len: 13
j_gene: TRBJ2-5
CDR3aa: CATYRDRGETQYF

v_gene: TRBV6-1
len: 15
j_gene: TRBJ2-2
CDR3aa: CASIGTGGPVGELFF

v_gene: TRBV6-2/TRBV6-3
len: 14
j_gene: .
CDR3aa: CASREGLPGETQYF

v_gene: TRBV5-1
len: 15
j_gene: TRBJ2-1
CDR3aa: CASSSAASSYNEQFF

v_gene: TRBV4-2
len: 13
j_gene: TRBJ2-3
CDR3aa: CASSQERRDTQYF

v_gene: TRBV5-5
len: 15
j_gene: TRBJ2-7
CDR3aa: CASSFSNRGNYEQYF

v_gene: TRBV28
len: 17
j_gene: TRBJ2-1
CDR3aa: CASGAAGQGGGYNEQFF

v_gene: TRBV20-1
len: 14
j_gene: TRBJ2-5
CDR3aa: CSASVGATQETQYF

v_gene: TRBV7-2
len: 13
j_gene: TRBJ1-2
CDR3aa: CASSPKGYYGYTF

v_gene: TRBV5-4
len: 15
j_gene: TRBJ2-1
CDR3aa: CASSLAGAPYNEQFF

v_gene: TRBV21-1
len: 13
j_gene: TRBJ1-5
CDR3aa: CASYCSYNQPQHF

v_gene: TRBV5-1
len: 16
j_gene: TRBJ2-3
CDR3aa: CASSLGPSGGSDTQYF

v_gene: TRBV3-1
len: 15
j_gene: TRBJ1-2
CDR3aa: CASSQVGRSYYGYTF

v_gene: TRBV5-5
len: 16
j_gene: TRBJ1-2
CDR3aa: CASSLLQGQVSYGYTF

v_gene: TRBV6-5
len: 16
j_gene: TRBJ2-6
CDR3aa: CASSYEGVAGANVLTF

v_gene: TRBV10-3
len: 14
j_gene: TRBJ2-1
CDR3aa: CAASRDPTYNEQFF

v_gene: TRBV10-3
len: 13
j_gene: TRBJ2-1
CDR3aa: CAITANSYNEQFF

v_gene: TRBV20-1
len: 13
j_gene: TRBJ1-4
CDR3aa: CSASPQGREKLFF

v_gene: TRBV4-1
len: 17
j_gene: TRBJ2-3
CDR3aa: CASSQVSSGGAGDTQYF

v_gene: TRBV20-1
len: 15
j_gene: TRBJ2-1
CDR3aa: CSASAASGGENEQFF

v_gene: TRBV7-7
len: 15
j_gene: TRBJ2-3
CDR3aa: CASRLGGAGADTQYF

v_gene: TRBV6-1
len: 15
j_gene: TRBJ1-2
CDR3aa: CASKIEWDNRYGYTF

v_gene: TRBV6-5
len: 14
j_gene: TRBJ2-7
CDR3aa: CASSTSLASYEQYF

v_gene: TRBV7-2
len: 16
j_gene: TRBJ2-5
CDR3aa: CASSLSWQTRDNEQYF

v_gene: TRBV27
len: 14
j_gene: TRBJ2-7
CDR3aa: CASSRTGAAYEQYF

v_gene: TRBV6-2/TRBV6-3
len: 17
j_gene: TRBJ1-5
CDR3aa: CASSPSCIQGGYQPQHF

v_gene: TRBV3-1
len: 15
j_gene: TRBJ2-5
CDR3aa: CASSHNPGGQETQYF

v_gene: TRBV4-1
len: 12
j_gene: TRBJ2-7
CDR3aa: CASSRETGEQYF

v_gene: TRBV20-1
len: 14
j_gene: TRBJ2-5
CDR3aa: CSAGGGNAKETQYF

v_gene: TRBV20-1
len: 12
j_gene: TRBJ1-3
CDR3aa: CSARTSGNTIYF

v_gene: TRBV7-2
len: 15
j_gene: TRBJ2-7
CDR3aa: CASSPRTDSSYERYF

v_gene: TRBV7-2
len: 15
j_gene: TRBJ1-4
CDR3aa: CASSLGPRGSEKLFF

v_gene: TRBV3-1
len: 15
j_gene: TRBJ1-4
CDR3aa: CASRFSGTPNEKLFF

v_gene: TRBV7-9
len: 13
j_gene: TRBJ2-5
CDR3aa: CASSSLGAETQYF

v_gene: TRBV6-5
len: 16
j_gene: TRBJ1-1
CDR3aa: CASSYPHDRMNTEAFF

v_gene: TRBV9
len: 16
j_gene: TRBJ2-3
CDR3aa: CASSVGLAGTTDTQYF

v_gene: TRBV6-2/TRBV6-3
len: 16
j_gene: TRBJ1-2
CDR3aa: CASSYSTVGANYGYTF

v_gene: TRBV6-4
len: 15
j_gene: TRBJ2-1
CDR3aa: CAGSALAGGNNEQFF

v_gene: TRBV28
len: 14
j_gene: TRBJ2-7
CDR3aa: CASRPQGNLLEQYF

v_gene: TRBV5-1
len: 16
j_gene: TRBJ1-5
CDR3aa: CASSQAPRESNQPQHF

v_gene: TRBV7-2
len: 13
j_gene: TRBJ2-3
CDR3aa: CASSLVTADTQYF

v_gene: TRBV6-2/TRBV6-3
len: 15
j_gene: TRBJ2-7
CDR3aa: CASSYSRGRRYEQYF

v_gene: TRBV20-1
len: 15
j_gene: TRBJ2-7
CDR3aa: CSAREPSGDSYEQYF

v_gene: TRBV6-6
len: 15
j_gene: TRBJ2-2
CDR3aa: CASSYGGGRGGELFF

v_gene: TRBV12-3/TRBV12-4
len: 17
j_gene: TRBJ1-5
CDR3aa: CASSLLAPTDSNQPQHF

v_gene: TRBV7-2
len: 17
j_gene: TRBJ2-3
CDR3aa: CASSLILDFPSTDTQYF

v_gene: TRBV7-2
len: 16
j_gene: TRBJ2-7
CDR3aa: CASSLQTSGGIYEQYF

v_gene: TRBV15
len: 14
j_gene: TRBJ2-2
CDR3aa: CATSPIIRTGELFF

v_gene: TRBV5-6
len: 16
j_gene: TRBJ1-6
CDR3aa: CASSLFLRGLDSPLHF

v_gene: TRBV20-1
len: 17
j_gene: TRBJ1-2
CDR3aa: CSAPRIIRVGVNYGYTF

v_gene: TRBV12-3/TRBV12-4
len: 15
j_gene: TRBJ2-4
CDR3aa: CACGDRGLAKNIQYF

v_gene: TRBV20-1
len: 15
j_gene: TRBJ1-2
CDR3aa: CSANSGVSALGGYTF